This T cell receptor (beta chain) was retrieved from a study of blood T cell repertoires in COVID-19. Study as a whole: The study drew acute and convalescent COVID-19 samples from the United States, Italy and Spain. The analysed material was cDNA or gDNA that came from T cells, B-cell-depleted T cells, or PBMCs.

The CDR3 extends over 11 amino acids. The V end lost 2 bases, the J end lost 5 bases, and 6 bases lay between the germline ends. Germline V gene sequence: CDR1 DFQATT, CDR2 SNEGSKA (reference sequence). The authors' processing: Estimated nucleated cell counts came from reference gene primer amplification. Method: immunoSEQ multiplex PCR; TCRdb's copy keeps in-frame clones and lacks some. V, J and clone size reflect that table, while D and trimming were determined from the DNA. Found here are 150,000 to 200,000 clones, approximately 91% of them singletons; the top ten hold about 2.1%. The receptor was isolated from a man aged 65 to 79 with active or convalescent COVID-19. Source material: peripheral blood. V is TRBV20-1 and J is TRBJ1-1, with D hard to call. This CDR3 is CSARWRTEAFF. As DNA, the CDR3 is TGCAGTGCTAGATGGAGGACTGAAGCTTTCTTT.